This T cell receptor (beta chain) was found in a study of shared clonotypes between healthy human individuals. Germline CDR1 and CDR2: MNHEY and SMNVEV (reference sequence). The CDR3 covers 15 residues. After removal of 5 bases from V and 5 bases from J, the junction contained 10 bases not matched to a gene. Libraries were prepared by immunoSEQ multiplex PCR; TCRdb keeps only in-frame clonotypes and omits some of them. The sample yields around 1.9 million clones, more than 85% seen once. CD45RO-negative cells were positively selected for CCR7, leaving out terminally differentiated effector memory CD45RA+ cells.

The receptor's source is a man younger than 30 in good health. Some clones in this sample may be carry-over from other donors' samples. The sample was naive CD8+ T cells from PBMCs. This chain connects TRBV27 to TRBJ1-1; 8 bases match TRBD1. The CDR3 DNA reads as TGTGCCAGCAGTCTCGGGACAGGTGATCTAACTGAAGCTTTCTTT. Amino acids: CASSLGTGDLTEAFF.